This T cell receptor beta chain is from a study of response to subunit inactivated influenza vaccine. CDR3 length equals 12 residues. Germline V gene data show CDR1 as SQVTM and CDR2 as ANQGSEA. The V end was cut by 0 bases, the J end by 7 bases, with 8 bases between. This clonotype showed up many times. What it binds is unknown. Notes on the study in general: It was the authors' suggestion that each seasonal influenza vaccination recruits few new T cells.

TCRdb re-analysed the RT-PCR reads in MiXCR, keeping a single row per CDR3 protein. The repertoire consists of under 550,000 distinct CDR3 sequences, with approximately 7.3% occurring once and the leading ten covering around 12%. The source was PBMCs from blood, collected around 25 months after vaccination. The receptor's source is a man between 50 and 75 years old who received an inactivated influenza vaccine. V usage is TRBV29-1 and J usage is TRBJ2-3; no clear D. The CDR3 spells CSVEESANTQYF. CDR3 nucleotides: TGCAGCGTTGAAGAGTCGGCCAATACGCAGTATTTT.